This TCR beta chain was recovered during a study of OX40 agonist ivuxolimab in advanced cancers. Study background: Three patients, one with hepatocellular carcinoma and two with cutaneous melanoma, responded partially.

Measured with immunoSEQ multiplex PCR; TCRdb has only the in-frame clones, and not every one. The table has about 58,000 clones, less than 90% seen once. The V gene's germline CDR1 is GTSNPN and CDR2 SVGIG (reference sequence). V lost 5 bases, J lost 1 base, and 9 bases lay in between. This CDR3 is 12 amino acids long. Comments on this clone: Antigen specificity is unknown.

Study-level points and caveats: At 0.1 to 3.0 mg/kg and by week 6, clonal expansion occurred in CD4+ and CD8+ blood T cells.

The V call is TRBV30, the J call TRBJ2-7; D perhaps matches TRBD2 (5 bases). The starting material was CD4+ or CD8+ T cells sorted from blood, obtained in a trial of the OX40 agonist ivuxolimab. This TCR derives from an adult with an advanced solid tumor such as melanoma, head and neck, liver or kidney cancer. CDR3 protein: CAWGRGSYEQYF. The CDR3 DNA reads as TGTGCCTGGGGGCGAGGGTCCTACGAGCAGTACTTC.